These 23 T cell receptor beta chains were sequenced from one sample in a study of cytomegalovirus exposure and HLA in healthy donors. Method: immunoSEQ multiplex PCR; TCRdb's copy keeps in-frame clones and lacks some. The sample has approximately 72,000 clones; roughly 92% are singletons. The sequencing sample was made of PBMCs. The source of these receptors is a woman aged 18-29 years in good health and CMV-seronegative.

The chain employs TRBV2 and TRBJ1-1, with D hard to call. Trimming stripped 4 bases from V and 4 bases from J, with 10 bases between. The CDR3 runs to 13 residues. From germline, CDR1 is SNHLY and CDR2 FYNNEI. CDR3 DNA: TGTGCCAGCAGTGGGGTCCGGAGCACTGAAGCTTTCTTT. Its protein is CASSGVRSTEAFF. The full variable domain, completed using reference TRBV2 and TRBJ1-1, is EPEVTQTPSHQVTQMGQEVILRCVPISNHLYFYWYRQILGQKVEFLVSFYNNEISEKSEIFDDQFSVERPDGSNFTLKIRSTKLEDSAMYFCASSGVRSTEAFFGQGTRLTVV.

V gene TRBV10-1 combines with J gene TRBJ1-5; maybe TRBD1 (5 bases). The CDR3 contains 15 residues. Germline V gene data show CDR1 as WNHNN and CDR2 as SYGVQD (reference sequence). The V end was cut by 0 bases, the J end by 1 base, with 7 bases between. CDR3 loop: CASSESRGSNQPQHF. CDR3 coding DNA: TGCGCCAGCAGTGAGTCGCGGGGGAGCAATCAGCCCCAGCATTTT.

This clone was observed once. The chain recombines TRBV7-8 with TRBJ1-2; 9 bases match TRBD1. Germline V lookup: CDR1 SGHVS, CDR2 FQNEAQ. The CDR3 length is 13 residues. The V and J ends lost 5 bases and 6 bases, in that order; junction bases with no gene match: 4. The CDR3 here is CASSTRTGDGYTF. The CDR3 nucleotides are TGTGCCAGCAGCACGAGGACAGGGGATGGCTACACCTTC.

The chain employs TRBV27 and TRBJ1-1; D not resolved. Trimming shortened V by 3 bases and J by 5 bases, and 13 bases separated the two germline ends. The CDR3 loop spans 14 amino acids. CDR1 MNHEY and CDR2 SMNVEV come from the germline V gene (reference sequence). As DNA, the CDR3 is TGTGCCAGCAGTTTTTACGGTCACGGGACTGAAGCTTTCTTT. Amino acids: CASSFYGHGTEAFF.

The chain has TRBV19 and TRBJ1-5; D uncertain. The CDR3 extends over 13 amino acids. Germline CDR1 LNHDA, CDR2 SQIVND (reference sequence). V lost 7 bases and J lost 1, with 8 bases in between. CDR3 region: CASTPSSNQPQHF. DNA for the CDR3: TGTGCCAGTACCCCCTCGAGCAATCAGCCCCAGCATTTT.

V usage is TRBV7-9 and J usage is TRBJ2-5, with TRBD1 matching over 9 bases. This CDR3 is built from 16 residues. V lost 5 bases, J lost 7 bases, and 14 bases stayed unmatched. In germline, CDR1 is SEHNR, CDR2 FQNEAQ (reference sequence). The chain's CDR3 is CASSLEGTGIWRTQYF. The DNA of the CDR3 is TGTGCCAGCAGCCTGGAAGGGACAGGGATATGGAGGACCCAGTACTTC. The whole variable domain, remainder taken from reference TRBV7-9 and TRBJ2-5, is DTGVSQNPRHKITKRGQNVTFRCDPISEHNRLYWYRQTLGQGPEFLTYFQNEAQLEKSRLLSDRFSAERPKGSFSTLEIQRTEQGDSAMYLCASSLEGTGIWRTQYFGPGTRLLVL.

This clone has a single count. The V gene is TRBV4-2, the J gene TRBJ2-3, with 11 positions matching TRBD2. The CDR3 has 19 amino acids. Per germline, CDR1 LGHNA and CDR2 YNFKEQ. The V and J ends lost 0 bases and 7 bases, in that order; junction bases with no gene match: 15. The CDR3 reads CASSQDPLGLAGGRYTQYF. CDR3 DNA sequence: TGTGCCAGCAGCCAAGATCCCCTGGGGCTAGCGGGGGGTCGATATACGCAGTATTTT.

The gene calls are TRBV7-3 and TRBJ2-3, with D perhaps TRBD2 (7 bases). Trimming removed 2 bases at V and 0 bases at J, with 18 bases between. Germline V lookup: CDR1 SGHTA, CDR2 FQGTGA. This CDR3 spans 18 amino acids. In nucleotides, the CDR3 is TGTGCCAGCAGCTTACGTGGGGGGGCCTCTCTAAGCACAGATACGCAGTATTTT. Encoded protein: CASSLRGGASLSTDTQYF.

The V and J genes are TRBV14 and TRBJ1-2, with D possibly matching TRBD1 (6 bases). CDR3 length: 15 residues. Trimming left V 1 base short and J 2 bases short, with 11 bases between. CDR1 is SGHDN, CDR2 FVKESK, per germline. CDR3 sequence: CASSQVTGQNYGYTF. CDR3 nucleotides: TGTGCCAGCAGCCAAGTCACAGGACAGAACTATGGCTACACCTTC.

Notes on this clone: Distinct nucleotide sequences in the sample also encode this CDR3. The rearrangement joins TRBV5-1 to TRBJ1-6; 10 bases are shared with TRBD1. The V gene's germline CDR1 is SGHRS and CDR2 YFSETQ. This CDR3 region has 14 residues. V was pared by 7 bases and J by 7 bases, with 5 bases of the junction left unmatched. CDR3 DNA: TGCGCCAGCTCGGGACAGGGGTCGAATTCACCCCTCCACTTT. Translation gives CASSGQGSNSPLHF.

The chain employs TRBV10-3 and TRBJ2-7; perhaps TRBD2 as D (5 bases). The CDR3 has 15 amino acids. Germline CDR1 reads ENHRY; CDR2 reads SYGVKD. Trimming stripped 6 bases from V and 2 bases from J, with 17 bases between. The CDR3 DNA is TGTGCCATCAGACACGCCGCGGGCAGCGCCTACGAGCAGTACTTC. It is translated as CAIRHAAGSAYEQYF.

The chain has TRBV27 and TRBJ2-7; 9 bases agree with TRBD1. The CDR3 spans 15 residues. The ends lost 4 bases at V and 9 bases at J; junction bases unmatched: 13. Germline V gene data show CDR1 as MNHEY and CDR2 as SMNVEV (reference sequence). The CDR3 region is CASSSPGQGPSGQYF. The CDR3 region has the DNA TGTGCCAGCAGTTCACCGGGACAGGGCCCTTCGGGGCAGTACTTC.

The chain carries TRBV28 and TRBJ2-1; tentative D call: TRBD1 (6 bases). V lost 7 bases to trimming and J lost 6 bases, with 19 bases between them. Germline CDR1 and CDR2: MDHEN and SYDVKM. This CDR3 region has 15 residues. The CDR3 bases are TGTGCCAGCACGCCTTGGACAGCACCCTCCAATGAGCAGTTCTTC. Translation gives CASTPWTAPSNEQFF.

The gene calls are TRBV5-4 and TRBJ2-2, with 9 bases identical to TRBD1. V shed 4 bases and J 8 bases; nucleotides not matched to a gene: 15. The CDR3 spans 17 residues. The germline V gene has CDR1 SGHNT and CDR2 YYREEE (reference sequence). The CDR3 DNA reads TGTGCCAGCAGCCTCGCGGCGGGACAGGGCGTTTCGGGGGAGCTGTTTTTT. This sequence encodes CASSLAAGQGVSGELFF.

The V gene is TRBV6-4, the J gene TRBJ2-4, with 8 bases aligning to TRBD1. Trimming took 5 bases from V and 9 from J; bases not matched to a gene: 12. CDR1 and CDR2 (germline): MRHNA, SNTAGT. The CDR3 totals 15 residues. As DNA, the CDR3 is TGTGCCAGCAGTAAGGAAGGACAGGGTAGGAGCATTCAGTACTTC. Amino acid sequence: CASSKEGQGRSIQYF.

The chain joins TRBV5-8 to TRBJ2-3; D is uncertain. Between the trimmed V and J ends, which lost 5 bases and 1 base, there was a span of 8 bases. This CDR3 is built from 13 residues. Germline V gene data show CDR1 as SGHTS and CDR2 as YDEGEE. The CDR3: CASSIRGTDTQYF. The CDR3 DNA sequence: TGTGCCAGCAGTATCCGGGGCACAGATACGCAGTATTTT.

The chain links TRBV5-4 to TRBJ1-2; no reliable D call. The V end was cut by 0 bases, the J end by 4 bases, with 7 bases between. CDR1 is SGHNT, CDR2 YYREEE, per germline (reference sequence). The CDR3 covers 13 residues. CDR3 in amino acids: CASSLERSYGYTF. Here the CDR3 DNA reads TGTGCCAGCAGCTTGGAACGGTCCTATGGCTACACCTTC.

The chain recombines TRBV19 with TRBJ2-3; the D gene is possibly TRBD2 (5 bases). Germline-derived CDR1 and CDR2 are LNHDA and SQIVND (reference sequence). The CDR3 is made up of 17 amino acids. Between the trimmed V and J ends, which lost 3 bases and 3 bases, there was a span of 19 bases. The CDR3 DNA is TGTGCCAGTAGTATCCGGGGAAGAGGAGCCAAAACAGATACGCAGTATTTT. Translation gives CASSIRGRGAKTDTQYF.

The chain joins TRBV5-5 to TRBJ1-3, with no clear D. V was pared by 0 bases and J by 3 bases, with 10 bases between. This CDR3 has 15 amino acids. CDR1 SGHKS and CDR2 YYEKEE come from the germline V gene (reference sequence). The CDR3 sequence is CASSLGVGSGNTIYF. The CDR3 coding sequence is TGTGCCAGCAGCTTGGGGGTAGGGAGTGGAAACACCATATATTTT.

This clone was observed once. The chain recombines TRBV6-1 with TRBJ1-2, with 7 bases aligning to TRBD1. V was clipped by 5 bases and J by 1 base; unmatched bases: 7. Germline V CDR1 and CDR2: MNHNS, SASEGT. This CDR3 spans 15 amino acids. CDR3 protein: CASSKQGPGNYGYTF. CDR3 in DNA: TGTGCCAGCAGTAAACAGGGGCCGGGTAACTATGGCTACACCTTC.

The rearrangement links TRBV29-1 to TRBJ2-7, with D possibly being TRBD2 (5 bases). The ends were cut back, 4 bases at V and 0 bases at J, with 10 bases in the middle. Germline CDR1 and CDR2: SQVTM and ANQGSEA. This CDR3 has 13 amino acids. The CDR3 spells CSVVGLSSYEQYF. CDR3 bases: TGCAGCGTTGTAGGACTCAGCTCCTACGAGCAGTACTTC.

At least ten counts were recorded for this clone. This chain links TRBV6-4 with TRBJ2-1; D possibly corresponds to TRBD2 (5 bases). The CDR3 sequence is 13 residues long. Germline V gene sequence: CDR1 MRHNA, CDR2 SNTAGT. The germline V and J ends were trimmed by 3 bases and 9 bases, with 12 bases remaining between them. CDR3 bases: TGTGCCAGCAGTGAAAAGGGAGAGAGTGAGCAGTTCTTC. Translation: CASSEKGESEQFF.

This clone appeared a single time. The chain recombines TRBV5-1 with TRBJ2-5; D is perhaps TRBD1 (5 bases). The length of the CDR3 is 13 residues. The V and J ends lost 0 bases and 3 bases respectively, with 6 bases between them. Germline V gene lookup returns CDR1 SGHRS and CDR2 YFSETQ. The CDR3 nucleotides read TGCGCCAGCAGCTTGGGCAGGGAAGAGACCCAGTACTTC. Residues: CASSLGREETQYF.